A selection of T cell receptor beta chains follows, all from one sample in a study of T cells in Graves' hyperthyroidism and ophthalmopathy. Using its own MiXCR run on the multiplex PCR reads, TCRdb lists one record per CDR3 protein. The data show under 350,000 distinct CDR3 sequences, 18% seen once. The sample was blood. The source is a woman in her forties or fifties with Graves' hyperthyroidism. Both conserved end residues are part of each CDR3. The D gene is left open where the match is weak. The size field is filled for only some rows; it gives once, few, many or a size class.

>15|TRBJ2-3|TRBV4-1|-|-
TGCGCCAGCAGCCAGTGGGTTAACCCTTCGGATACGCAGTATTTT
CASSQWVNPSDTQYF
>16|TRBJ1-2|TRBV29-1|TRBD1|-
TGCCGCGTTGAAGATCCGGACAGGGGGCGCGGCTATGGCTACACCTTC
CRVEDPDRGRGYGYTF
>13|TRBJ1-1|TRBV30|-|-
TGTGCCTGGAGCACATCATGGGACACTGAAGCTTTCTTT
CAWSTSWDTEAFF
>16|TRBJ1-1|TRBV7-3|-|few
TGTGCCAACAGCCCGAGTCAGGGGCCGGCAGGACTTAAAGCTTTCTTT
CANSPSQGPAGLKAFF
>15|TRBJ2-3|TRBV7-9|TRBD2|-
TGTGCCAGCAGCTTATCGGGGGGGACCACAGATACGCAGTATTTT
CASSLSGGTTDTQYF
>16|TRBJ2-7|TRBV5-1|TRBD2|-
TGCGCCAGCAGCTTCCCCCTTGCGGGAGACCCCTACGAGCAGTACTTC
CASSFPLAGDPYEQYF
>18|TRBJ2-5|TRBV7-8|TRBD2|-
TGTGCCAGCAGCCCCCAGAGATACGGGGGGGTACAATCAGAGACCCAGTACTTC
CASSPQRYGGVQSETQYF
>14|TRBJ2-1|TRBV5-1|-|-
TGCGCCAGCAGCTTGGGGAAAGAATACAATGAGCAGTTCTTC
CASSLGKEYNEQFF
>15|TRBJ2-1|TRBV11-2|TRBD2|many
TGTGCCAGCAGGCAAACTAGCGGAGTTGACAATGAGCAGTTCTTC
CASRQTSGVDNEQFF
>14|TRBJ1-2|TRBV20-1|TRBD1|few
TGCAGTGCTAGGGGGACAGGGGAGGAAGATGGCTACACCTTC
CSARGTGEEDGYTF
>18|TRBJ2-2|TRBV5-1|TRBD2|once
TGCGCCAGCAGCTTGACCGGGACTAGCGGGGCGAACACCGGGGAGCTGTTTTTT
CASSLTGTSGANTGELFF
>12|TRBJ2-3|TRBV2|-|few
TGTGCCAGCAGTTACATGGGAGATACGCAGTATTTT
CASSYMGDTQYF
>11|TRBJ2-1|TRBV28|-|many
TGTGCCCACTCGTCCGCGTTTGAGCAGTTCTTC
CAHSSAFEQFF
>18|TRBJ2-7|TRBV20-1|TRBD2|-
TGCAGTGCTAGAGATTCCTCCTCCGCTAGCGGGAGGGCCTCCGAGCAGTCCTTC
CSARDSSSASGRASEQSF
>15|TRBJ1-1|TRBV18|-|many
TGTGCCAGCTCACCATTTACCGACACGAACACTGAAGCTTTCTTT
CASSPFTDTNTEAFF
>14|TRBJ2-3|TRBV30|-|many
TGTGCCTGGACGGACTCGCCAAGCACAGATACGCAGTATTTT
CAWTDSPSTDTQYF
>13|TRBJ2-7|TRBV28|TRBD1|many
TGTGCCAGCCGGACAGGGCGGACATTCGAGCAGTACTTC
CASRTGRTFEQYF
>14|TRBJ1-5|TRBV19|-|-
TGTGCCAGTAGTATTGGGGACAACAATCAGCCCCAGCATTTT
CASSIGDNNQPQHF
>15|TRBJ2-1|TRBV28|-|-
TGTGCCAGCAGTTTGGGGGGGCGGGGCTCGGATGAGCAGTTCTTC
CASSLGGRGSDEQFF
>12|TRBJ2-7|TRBV6-1|-|many
TGTGCCAGCAGTCCTTCATCCGGCGAGCAGTACTTC
CASSPSSGEQYF
>15|TRBJ1-4|TRBV3-1|-|-
TGTGCCAGCAGCCAAGCGGTAGAGGGTGGTGAAAAACTGTTTTTT
CASSQAVEGGEKLFF
>15|TRBJ1-2|TRBV12-3/TRBV12-4|-|many
TGTGCCAGCAGCCTAAACAAGGGGCCAGGGTATGGCTACACCTTC
CASSLNKGPGYGYTF
>16|TRBJ2-1|TRBV12-3/TRBV12-4|-|few
TGTGCCAGCAGTAGAGGGGGGCGGGGAGCCTACAATGAGCAGTTCTTC
CASSRGGRGAYNEQFF
>14|TRBJ1-2|TRBV18|TRBD1|many
TGTGCCAGCTCACCCACCGGACAGGGAGATGGCTACACCTTC
CASSPTGQGDGYTF
>14|TRBJ2-2|TRBV20-1|TRBD1|-
TGCAGCGCTACCACAGGGGCTGACACCGGGGAGCTGTTTTTT
CSATTGADTGELFF